The 31 T cell receptor beta chains below come from one sample, sequenced in a study of T cell changes during pregnancy in multiple sclerosis. The protocol was immunoSEQ multiplex PCR, while the TCRdb copy is restricted to in-frame clones and leaves out a portion. Found here are about 36,000 clones, nearly 95% of them singletons; the top ten hold around 0.41%. The source was CD4+ T cells from peripheral blood mononuclear cells, collected in the third trimester of pregnancy. Receptor source: a female donor in good health, enrolled as a control in a pregnancy study.

The chain combines TRBV14 with TRBJ2-3, with D possibly matching TRBD1 (5 bases). Germline loops: CDR1 SGHDN, CDR2 FVKESK. The CDR3 contains 16 residues. With 1 base removed from V and 0 bases from J, the gap between germline ends came to 11 bases. Written as DNA, the CDR3 is TGTGCCAGCAGCCAAGTAGGGGTTCGAAGCACAGATACGCAGTATTTT. Amino acids: CASSQVGVRSTDTQYF. Drawing the rest from reference TRBV14 and TRBJ2-3, the complete variable domain is EAGVTQFPSHSVIEKGQTVTLRCDPISGHDNLYWYRRVMGKEIKFLLHFVKESKQDESGMPNNRFLAERTGGTYSTLKVQPAELEDSGVYFCASSQVGVRSTDTQYFGPGTRLTVL.

The chain carries TRBV7-8 and TRBJ1-6, with a weak D call TRBD1 (5 bases). CDR1 SGHVS and CDR2 FQNEAQ come from the germline V gene. V lost 7 bases and J 6 bases, leaving 16 bases between the germline ends. The CDR3 covers 15 residues. CDR3 in DNA: TGTGCCAGCAACCCCGGGGGACTTGCTAATTCACCCCTCCACTTT. Translation: CASNPGGLANSPLHF.

The chain employs TRBV20-1 and TRBJ1-5, with D uncertain. The germline V gene encodes CDR1 DFQATT and CDR2 SNEGSKA (reference sequence). V lost 0 bases and J lost 12, with 6 bases in between. The CDR3 runs to 10 residues. The CDR3 protein is CSARDYYQHF. Here the CDR3 DNA reads TGCAGTGCTAGAGATTATTACCAGCATTTT.

This rearrangement joins TRBV5-4 to TRBJ2-7; 8 bases line up with TRBD1. CDR1 and CDR2 from the germline V gene are SGHNT and YYREEE (reference sequence). The V and J ends lost 0 bases and 5 bases, in that order; junction bases with no gene match: 7. The CDR3 consists of 15 residues. The CDR3: CASSLGGQGSHEQYF. CDR3 coding DNA: TGTGCCAGCAGCTTGGGCGGACAGGGAAGTCACGAGCAGTACTTC. Full variable domain (rest looked up from reference TRBV5-4 and TRBJ2-7): ETGVTQSPTHLIKTRGQQVTLRCSSQSGHNTVSWYQQALGQGPQFIFQYYREEENGRGNFPPRFSGLQFPNYSSELNVNALELDDSALYLCASSLGGQGSHEQYFGPGTRLTVT.

This clone was detected only once. The chain couples TRBV6-1 to TRBJ1-6; 9 bases align to TRBD1. There are 15 residues in the CDR3. The germline V gene has CDR1 MNHNS and CDR2 SASEGT. J was trimmed by 2 bases and V by 7 bases; bases with no gene match: 3. DNA for the CDR3: TGTGCCAGCACCTGGGACAGGGCCTATAATTCACCCCTCCACTTT. Its protein is CASTWDRAYNSPLHF.

The rearrangement joins TRBV5-6 to TRBJ1-2; D perhaps matches TRBD1 (5 bases). CDR1 SGHDT and CDR2 YYEEEE come from the germline V gene. This CDR3 region has 15 residues. V was clipped by 2 bases and J by 4 bases, with 15 bases between them. The CDR3 region has the DNA TGTGCCAGCAGCTTAGGGCCGGGGGGTTCCTATGGCTACACCTTC. Protein product: CASSLGPGGSYGYTF.

The chain recombines TRBV7-8 with TRBJ2-5; 8 nucleotides line up with TRBD2. V trimming: 2 bases; J trimming: 4 bases; junction bases outside the gene matches: 9. CDR3 size: 16 residues. The germline V gene has CDR1 SGHVS and CDR2 FQNEAQ. The CDR3 region is CASSLPGGPNLETQYF. CDR3 DNA sequence: TGTGCCAGCAGCTTACCGGGGGGGCCAAATTTAGAGACCCAGTACTTC.

This clone was found once. The rearrangement uses TRBV19 and TRBJ2-4; the D gene is possibly TRBD1 (5 bases). This CDR3 has 15 residues. Trimming cost V 4 bases and J 9 bases, with 19 bases left between them. Germline-derived CDR1 and CDR2 are LNHDA and SQIVND (reference sequence). The CDR3 here is CASSTYQGRPSIQYF. The CDR3, as DNA: TGTGCCAGTAGTACATACCAGGGAAGACCAAGCATTCAGTACTTC.

This clone was observed a single time. This sequence joins TRBV2 and TRBJ1-6; D unclear. Germline V gene lookup returns CDR1 SNHLY and CDR2 FYNNEI. This CDR3 has 15 amino acids. Trimming pared 4 bases from V and 2 bases from J, leaving 9 bases between. The CDR3 DNA follows: TGTGCCAGCAGTGTCGGGATTACCTATAATTCACCCCTCCACTTT. Translating it yields CASSVGITYNSPLHF.

This rearrangement joins TRBV6-5 to TRBJ2-2; no definite D call. Trimming stripped 6 bases from V and 5 bases from J, with 16 bases between. The germline V gene encodes CDR1 MNHEY and CDR2 SVGAGI. This CDR3 comprises 15 residues. Here the CDR3 reads CASSPTVLNTGELFF. The CDR3 nucleotides are TGTGCCAGCAGCCCCACCGTTCTAAATACCGGGGAGCTGTTTTTT.

The rearrangement links TRBV19 to TRBJ1-5; D unresolved. Germline V gene data show CDR1 as LNHDA and CDR2 as SQIVND (reference sequence). The CDR3 spans 14 residues. The V end was cut by 5 bases, the J end by 2 bases, with 10 bases between. CDR3 nucleotide sequence: TGTGCCAGTAGTCTCCGAATAGGCAATCAGCCCCAGCATTTT. Translated, it gives CASSLRIGNQPQHF.

V and J are TRBV10-3 and TRBJ2-3, with D perhaps TRBD1 (5 bases). The germline gives CDR1 ENHRY, CDR2 SYGVKD. CDR3 length: 12 residues. Between the trimmed V and J ends, which lost 2 bases and 7 bases, there was a span of 7 bases. CDR3: CAISETGYTQYF. CDR3 bases: TGTGCCATCAGTGAGACAGGCTATACGCAGTATTTT.

V gene TRBV14 combines with J gene TRBJ2-5; 9 bases align to TRBD2. The CDR3 extends over 15 amino acids. The V segment lost 4 bases and the J segment 2 bases; nucleotides outside the gene matches: 5. Germline lookup yields CDR1 SGHDN and CDR2 FVKESK. The CDR3 sequence is CASSRTTSGQETQYF. The CDR3, as DNA: TGTGCCAGCAGCCGAACGACTAGCGGTCAAGAGACCCAGTACTTC.

This rearrangement joins TRBV18 to TRBJ1-3; 8 nucleotides agree with TRBD1. The CDR3 spans 16 residues. With 2 bases clipped from V and 1 base from J, the junction kept 4 bases outside the gene matches. The germline V gene encodes CDR1 KGHSH and CDR2 LQKENI. The CDR3 DNA is TGTGCCAGCTCACCATTCCAGGGGGCATCTGGAAACACCATATATTTT. This translates into CASSPFQGASGNTIYF.

The gene calls are TRBV14 and TRBJ1-2; unclear D gene. This CDR3 has 19 amino acids. Trimming took off 0 bases at V and 3 bases at J, with 23 bases between the two ends. CDR1 is SGHDN, CDR2 FVKESK, per germline. CDR3 protein: CASSQEGLAAVKFYYGYTF. The CDR3 DNA reads as TGTGCCAGCAGCCAAGAGGGTCTCGCGGCAGTGAAGTTTTACTATGGCTACACCTTC.

J is TRBJ2-2 and V is TRBV7-6, with a tentative D call TRBD1 (5 bases). V gave up 5 bases and J gave up 5 bases, with 15 bases separating them. This CDR3 is built from 15 residues. Looked up from germline, CDR1 is SGHVS and CDR2 is FNYEAQ. The CDR3 region is CASSPVPAGTGELFF. The CDR3 DNA reads as TGTGCCAGCAGCCCGGTCCCTGCAGGGACCGGGGAGCTGTTTTTT.

V is TRBV4-3 and J is TRBJ2-3; tentative D call: TRBD2 (6 bases). Trimming cost V 4 bases and J 2 bases, with 16 bases left between them. The CDR3 sequence is 16 residues long. Germline V CDR1 and CDR2: LGHNA, YSLEER. CDR3 loop: CASSPGPGGPTDTQYF. CDR3 bases: TGCGCCAGCAGCCCAGGTCCCGGAGGGCCCACAGATACGCAGTATTTT.

This rearrangement joins TRBV7-9 to TRBJ2-5; 8 bases line up with TRBD2. This CDR3 has 12 amino acids. V was pared by 5 bases and J by 4 bases, with 0 bases of the junction left unmatched. The germline gives CDR1 SEHNR, CDR2 FQNEAQ (reference sequence). The CDR3 DNA follows: TGTGCCAGCAGCCGGGGGGGAGAGACCCAGTACTTC. Translated: CASSRGGETQYF.

The CDR3 nucleotides read TGCGCCAGCAGCCACGACGGGTCGTTGAACACTGAAGCTTTCTTT. Its protein product is CASSHDGSLNTEAFF. The chain couples TRBV4-3 to TRBJ1-1, with unresolved D. The CDR3 length is 15 residues. CDR1 is LGHNA, CDR2 YSLEER, per germline. Trimming shortened V by 3 bases and J by 0 bases, and 11 bases separated the two germline ends.

The V gene is TRBV19, the J gene TRBJ2-5; TRBD2 agrees at 10 bases. This CDR3 spans 12 amino acids. Germline loops: CDR1 LNHDA, CDR2 SQIVND (reference sequence). V was pared by 7 bases and J by 5 bases, with 1 base of the junction left unmatched. This CDR3 is CASKTSGETQYF. The CDR3, as DNA: TGTGCCAGTAAGACTAGCGGGGAGACCCAGTACTTC.

The chain couples TRBV4-2 to TRBJ1-6; D is unresolved. The V gene lost 0 bases and the J gene lost 2 bases, with 11 bases spanning the gap. Germline CDR1 reads LGHNA; CDR2 reads YNFKEQ. The CDR3 has 17 amino acids. Here the CDR3 DNA reads TGTGCCAGCAGCCAAGATGAGAGGAGCGCCTATAATTCACCCCTCCACTTT. It specifies CASSQDERSAYNSPLHF.

The rearrangement links TRBV18 to TRBJ1-1, with a possible D match to TRBD1 (6 bases). Germline CDR1 and CDR2: KGHSH and LQKENI. The germline V and J ends were trimmed by 5 bases and 8 bases, with 15 bases remaining between them. This CDR3 has 13 amino acids. The DNA of the CDR3 is TGTGCCAGCTCAGCGATGTCCGGGACAGAAGCTTTCTTT. Translated, it gives CASSAMSGTEAFF.

The sample holds one count of this clone. This sequence joins TRBV7-2 and TRBJ2-7; 9 bases map to TRBD1. The CDR3 length is 16 residues. Trimming took 5 bases from V and 2 from J; bases not matched to a gene: 10. CDR1 is SGHTA, CDR2 FQGNSA, per germline. As DNA, the CDR3 is TGTGCCAGCAGCCCCTCAACAGGGGGCCCTCCCTACGAGCAGTACTTC. Amino acids: CASSPSTGGPPYEQYF.

The chain links TRBV18 to TRBJ1-2; D gene unclear. This CDR3 region has 13 residues. CDR1 is KGHSH, CDR2 LQKENI, per germline. V shed 5 bases and J shed 3 bases, with 10 bases lying between them. CDR3 nucleotide sequence: TGTGCCAGCTCATCTTCCCGGGACTATGGCTACACCTTC. Translating gives CASSSSRDYGYTF.

This chain links TRBV14 with TRBJ2-1; the match to TRBD2 covers 16 bases. Per the germline V gene, CDR1 is SGHDN and CDR2 is FVKESK. The CDR3 runs to 16 residues. J was trimmed by 7 bases and V by 4 bases; bases with no gene match: 4. Here the CDR3 reads CASSPEGLAGGNEQFF. Here the CDR3 DNA reads TGTGCCAGCAGCCCAGAGGGACTAGCGGGGGGGAATGAGCAGTTCTTC.

V usage is TRBV4-3 and J usage is TRBJ2-3; 9 bases agree with TRBD2. Germline trimming cut 4 bases from V and 1 base from J; bases unmatched to any gene: 3. This CDR3 is built from 15 residues. Germline V gives CDR1 LGHNA, CDR2 YSLEER. CDR3 region: CASSRLAGGTDTQYF. The CDR3 bases are TGCGCCAGCAGCCGTTTAGCGGGGGGCACAGATACGCAGTATTTT.

The genes are TRBV7-6 and TRBJ2-5; 7 positions match TRBD1. Germline CDR1 and CDR2: SGHVS and FNYEAQ. J lost 1 base, V lost 7 bases, and 3 bases had no gene match. This CDR3 region has 13 residues. The chain's CDR3 is CASTGTAQETQYF. In DNA form, the CDR3 reads TGTGCCAGCACCGGGACAGCCCAAGAGACCCAGTACTTC.

This chain uses TRBV18 with TRBJ1-3; 9 nucleotides agree with TRBD1. Losses at the gene ends were 5 bases for V and 1 base for J; bases not matched to a gene: 9. Germline lookup yields CDR1 KGHSH and CDR2 LQKENI. The CDR3 runs to 17 residues. The CDR3 reads CASSSGQGSSSGNTIYF. The CDR3 DNA is TGTGCCAGCTCATCAGGACAGGGGTCTTCTTCTGGAAACACCATATATTTT.

V gene TRBV6-5 combines with J gene TRBJ1-4; D perhaps matches TRBD1 (5 bases). The CDR3 runs 15 residues. The V and J ends lost 2 bases and 4 bases respectively, with 11 bases between them. Germline V gene lookup returns CDR1 MNHEY and CDR2 SVGAGI. CDR3 DNA sequence: TGTGCCAGCAGTTACCGGGCAGGGTATAATGAAAAACTGTTTTTT. It yields the protein CASSYRAGYNEKLFF.

The chain recombines TRBV28 with TRBJ1-3, with 7 nucleotides matching TRBD1. Trimming at V came to 6 bases and at J to 2 bases, leaving 7 bases not matched to a gene. The CDR3 loop spans 15 amino acids. CDR1 and CDR2 from the germline V gene are MDHEN and SYDVKM. The chain's CDR3 is CASRQQGGTGNTIYF. In DNA, the CDR3 is TGTGCCAGCAGGCAACAAGGGGGCACTGGAAACACCATATATTTT.

The chain links TRBV2 to TRBJ2-5; possibly TRBD1 for D (5 bases). This CDR3 is 13 amino acids long. CDR1 is SNHLY, CDR2 FYNNEI, per germline. V was clipped by 6 bases and J by 2 bases, with 10 bases between them. The CDR3 nucleotides are TGTGCCAGCAGCGTCGACAGACAAGAGACCCAGTACTTC. Translation gives CASSVDRQETQYF.